This T cell receptor (beta chain) comes out of a study of cytomegalovirus exposure and HLA in healthy donors (dated by TCRdb to about 2017). Study-level background: An earlier analysis of roughly 570 of the donors reported about 280 Gb of sequence data and 100 million to 120 million unique TCR beta sequences obtained from some 170 million T cells. The number of donors typed differed by locus, with about 629-640 for A, B, C, DRB1 and DQB1, roughly 520 for DQA1, approximately 580 for DPA1, and some 450 for DPB1. Roughly 300 gigabases of sequencing data and 70 million to 100 million unique TCR sequences were included in an early release covering several hundred HLA-typed donors. Every repertoire in the discovery cohort had been generated on one and the same sequencing platform. The later analysis used no new phenotypic data to find candidate immune exposures, relying instead on TCR beta sequences and their occurrence across donors. Of the roughly 400 genotyped donors, roughly 80% fell in the genetic ancestry cluster associated with self-reported Caucasian donors. Roughly 5 DR-DQ haplotypes were handled as single units for association and clustering because linkage in the cohort was strong. In a later analysis, previously published TCR beta repertoires from several hundred donors were re-analyzed and high-resolution HLA genotyping was added so that TCR occurrence patterns could be studied. The study profiled the T cell repertoires of 550 to 700 subjects by immunosequencing and related them to cytomegalovirus serostatus. A later genetic analysis used genome-wide SNP genotypes for about 65% of the roughly 700 donors, treating that subset as a discovery cohort. HLA typing included class I and class II loci at four-digit resolution. To predict cytomegalovirus infection status, the study brought together high-throughput TCR immunosequencing, statistical association of individual TCRs with disease status, and machine learning. An earlier analysis of roughly 600 of the donors used high-throughput TCR beta sequencing to judge whether each TCR beta V gene segment behaved as functional or pseudogenic. Alongside the repertoire data, information on donor age, sex, ethnicity and CMV serostatus was compiled. The study aimed to test whether cataloging public T cell receptors could reveal signatures of past pathogen exposure. Among roughly 400 genotyped donors of the cohort, an average of approximately 240,000 unique TCR beta nucleotide sequences were sequenced per donor, roughly 18% of them non-productive. Besides the first cohort of under 700 subjects, a separate validation cohort made up of over 100 different subjects was used.

Library preparation employed the immunoSEQ multiplex PCR assay. A mixture of 60 forward primers for TCR Vbeta segments and 13 reverse primers for TCR Jbeta segments was used in the multiplex PCR. Amplification of the CDR3 region of rearranged TCR beta genes was performed with a multiplex PCR assay on genomic DNA. The amplified TCR beta libraries were sequenced on the Illumina HiSeq System as 87-base-pair reads. In the paper's pipeline: A later analysis counted about 80 million unique TCR beta chains across the 666 repertoires, and some 11 million of these chains were shared by at least two donors. Raw reads were error-corrected and collapsed into unique sequences by a nearest-neighbor algorithm in which closely related sequences were merged to remove PCR and sequencing errors. V, D and J gene segments were assigned by aligning CDR3 sequences to IMGT reference sequences. For a sequence to be retained, at least a six-nucleotide match to both a V gene segment and a J gene segment was required. A rearrangement counted as productive if the CDR3 had no stop codons and remained in frame with V and J, and every other rearrangement counted as non-productive. Following IMGT convention, CDR3 was defined as the stretch from the second conserved V-encoded cysteine to the conserved J-encoded phenylalanine. Sequences without an unambiguous match to a single V gene segment were excluded from the earlier analysis of about 640 of the donors. An earlier analysis of 500 to 700 of the donors classified V segments as functional when productive rearrangements were above 56.7% and as segregating when the standard deviation between donors was above 5%. A statistical classification framework was built for diagnosing cytomegalovirus status from the catalog of TCR beta chain sequences. V and J gene assignment, in a later analysis, came from comparing TCR nucleotide sequences with IMGT/GENE-DB human TR gene sequences. In a later analysis, CDR3 sequences and most-parsimonious VDJ recombination scenarios were assigned using the TCRdist pipeline. In a later analysis, each TCR beta chain was defined by its CDR3 amino acid sequence together with its V-gene family, and reads lacking a unique V-gene family were excluded. To address suspected cross-contamination and a sequencing artifact, a later analysis removed over 500 highly shared, low-generation-probability nucleotide sequences. For each public chain, a later analysis derived a clonal expansion index from normalized ranks of inferred template counts within each repertoire. A later analysis computed generation probabilities with a VDJ recombination model fitted to out-of-frame rearrangements, and checked the results against IGoR. Hypergeometric tests were used in a later analysis to score TCR-TCR, TCR-HLA and TCR-CMV co-occurrence, with a repertoire-size bias correction applied to the TCR pairs. A later analysis estimated false discovery rates by permuting HLA or CMV assignments 20 times. In a later analysis, co-occurring TCRs were grouped using DBSCAN, and TCRdist sequence similarity was added for clustering within HLA-allele-positive subsets. Co-occurrence clustering excluded repertoires with fewer than 30,000 or more than 120,000 public chains, plus five with anomalous nucleotide sharing. The table comes from immuneACCESS by way of TCRdb, which keeps in-frame sequences with V and J called. Part of the clones is missing from these tables; in studies checked, under half for an unresolved V gene and the rest for unknown reasons. D and trimming come from the DNA, and the V and J calls and clone size come from that table. This sample has roughly 290,000 clones in its table, and 70% to 90% of those were observed once. Of the sample, roughly 2.3% falls within the top ten clones.

On this clone itself: Its antigen is currently not known. It has no much larger one-base neighbor in the sample; base qualities were not kept. The same CDR3 is also encoded by other DNA sequences in this sample.

The cohort was made up of roughly 670 healthy bone marrow donors. At the time of sampling, every cohort member was nominally healthy, though immune exposures that went unrecorded were likely present. The donor was CMV seronegative and belonged to the group of 320 or so seronegative cohort members. Each donor provided a peripheral blood sample, and peripheral blood mononuclear cells were used for TCR beta sequencing. Genomic DNA extraction from the blood cell samples was performed with the Qiagen DNeasy Blood Extraction Kit. The study at large found these results: Across donors, most TCR sequences were observed very rarely, whereas some public TCRs were present in many individuals. In a later analysis, around 15,000 TCR beta sequences were associated with specific HLA alleles at a false discovery rate of 0.05. Roughly 17 rarely observed V segments, including chromosome 9 orphons, were excluded from the earlier analysis of 550 to 700 of the donors because counts were too low. In the study, about 150 TCR beta chains were listed as associated with cytomegalovirus. The authors suggested that the approach could potentially be generalized to other disease states and immunological phenotypes. Cytomegalovirus status was reported to be diagnosed by the classifier with high specificity and sensitivity in both the original and validation cohorts. When HLA alleles, especially DR and DQ, strongly co-occurred, TCR associations were difficult to assign to individual alleles. Correlated functional status among segregating V segments might be attributable to linkage disequilibrium, but an unknown experimental factor could not be ruled out. An earlier analysis of approximately 530 of the donors showed that most TCR beta V segments appeared in productive rearrangements either about 90% or about 30% of the time, which broadly matched IMGT annotations. In vitro tests confirmed that a few of the cytomegalovirus-associated TCR beta chains recognize cytomegalovirus antigens. According to a later analysis, most CMV-associated TCR beta chains appeared to be HLA-restricted, and the HLA associations seemed to be driven largely by CMV exposure. In a later analysis, TCR association rates were found to vary across HLA loci, with the most associated TCRs seen for DRB1 alleles and the fewest for HLA-C alleles. In a later analysis, several top co-occurrence clusters were reported to appear linked to parvovirus B19, influenza, CMV and Epstein-Barr virus. The cohort was sequenced for TCR beta chains only, and without alpha or paired-chain data the features that could be detected were limited. Immune exposure information for the cohort was limited to CMV serostatus. Because HLA typing was unavailable for some donors at each locus, only the typed subset was used in association tests. In a later genetic analysis, fewer N-insertions in productive TCRs were reported among donors in an Asian-associated ancestry cluster than the roughly 700-donor mean. A later analysis found that HLA-associated TCR beta chains were more clonally expanded and had lower generation probabilities than equally common non-associated chains. V-gene and J-gene trimming of TCR beta chains was associated with a missense DCLRE1C variant in a later genetic analysis, and the association was replicated in an independent cohort. Sequencing depth was assumed to be roughly uniform across donors in the presence/absence analyses, though that assumption may not hold. A group of highly shared sequence variants was considered likely to be a technical artifact of the sequencing pipeline. A further reported finding was that TCR beta sequences accurately predicted the HLA-A and HLA-B alleles for most subjects in the first cohort.

The source is a woman younger than 30 in good health and CMV-seronegative. Material: PBMCs.

The nucleotide sequence is TGCGCCAGCAGCTTCTCGGGAGGGTCTGGAAACACCATATATTTT. Translated, it gives CASSFSGGSGNTIYF. The chain uses TRBV5-1 and TRBJ1-3; a confident D gene designation cannot be given. The CDR3, cysteine through phenylalanine, is 15 amino acids long. Just the 45-base CDR3 DNA is kept, in frame starting at base 1. V sheds 2 bases and J sheds 1 base, leaving 10 bases between their ends. CDR1 SGHRS and CDR2 YFSETQ are derived from the germline V gene. The CDR3, completed at both ends by the reference TRBV5-1 and TRBJ1-3 genes, gives the full variable domain KAGVTQTPRYLIKTRGQQVTLSCSPISGHRSVSWYQQTPGQGLQFLFEYFSETQRNKGNFPGRFSGRQFSNSRSEMNVSTLELGDSALYLCASSFSGGSGNTIYFGEGSWLTVV.